The T cell receptor (beta chain) described here comes from a study of T-cell reconstitution after alpha-beta-depleted transplantation in children. Study outcomes and limitations: T-cell counts and diversity at one year post-transplant came mainly from newly produced T cells. Reportedly, only several hundred clones from non-depleted graft cells drove alpha-beta T-cell counts at about two months.

This clonotype was observed a single time. Its antigen remains unknown. The CDR3 is 14 residues long. The ends were cut back, 5 bases at V and 2 bases at J, with 10 bases in the middle. Per the germline V gene, CDR1 is LNHNV and CDR2 is YYDKDF (reference sequence). It was with unique molecular identifiers that the TCRbeta library was prepared. TCRdb reprocessed the PCR reads via MiXCR and lists one record per CDR3 protein. This sample has around 200,000 distinct CDR3 sequences; approximately 17% occur once, and the top ten carry 40% to 50%. The sequenced sample was PBMCs, mostly from graft donor cells, obtained 360 days after TCRalphabeta/CD19-depleted stem cell transplant. The chain recombines TRBV15 with TRBJ2-1; D is unclear. The sequence derives from a male patient aged 2-9 years who had a stem cell transplant for acute lymphoblastic leukemia, so the T cells may come from the graft donor. The CDR3 loop is CATSGRAAYNEQFF. CDR3 coding DNA: TGTGCCACCAGCGGCCGGGCAGCCTACAATGAGCAGTTCTTC.